This T cell receptor beta chain was sequenced for a study of CD8+ T cells in alopecia areata. Study-level information: Oral tofacitinib (5 to 10 mg twice daily) was administered to treated patients.

The germline gives CDR1 SEHNR, CDR2 FQNEAQ (reference sequence). The CDR3 extends over 14 amino acids. Trimming pared 3 bases from V and 10 bases from J, leaving 15 bases between. Following extraction, RNA underwent reverse transcription to cDNA, which served as the sequencing template. This table comes from immunoSEQ multiplex PCR, and its TCRdb copy is limited to in-frame clones, with some not included. The sample consists of around 100,000 clones, 44% of them appearing once. Treatment defined: oral pan-JAK inhibitor, 5-10 mg twice daily. This clone showed up just a few times. The clonotype was recovered from a human donor with alopecia areata. The chain couples TRBV7-9 to TRBJ2-2; a weak D match, TRBD2 (6 bases). The sample was CD8+ T cells sorted from blood, taken at week 24, from a patient treated with tofacitinib. The CDR3, as DNA: TGTGCCAGCAGCTTGCTTAGCGGAGTGGAGGAGCTGTTTTTT. Its protein product is CASSLLSGVEELFF.